This is a list of T cell receptor beta chains from one sample in a study of blood T cell repertoires in COVID-19. Method: immunoSEQ multiplex PCR; TCRdb's copy keeps in-frame clones and lacks some. The sample includes 97,000 or so clones, roughly 82% of them seen just once. Sequencing was performed on peripheral blood. These receptors were obtained from a man in his 70s with active or convalescent COVID-19. Each CDR3 is given without its conserved first and last residue. Each record gives: V gene, CDR3 protein.

TRBV7-2,ASSLGGLGNNEQF
TRBV5-4,ASTRVSGNEQF
TRBV19,ASRYDYNSPLH
TRBV7-9,ASSFQNVATEAF
TRBV19,ASSPRDSSNQPQH
TRBV7-2,ASSRGTGNSPLH
TRBV11-2,ASSLWRDRPYEQY
TRBV30,AGDRDRGAF
TRBV5-5,ASSRDRGDQPQH
TRBV19,ASRGTGDTGELF
TRBV7-3,ASSPSVVSYNEQF
TRBV18,ASSPSQVQY
TRBV13,ASSHRGRLGYEQY
TRBV7-9,ASSRILAGGPEEQF
TRBV6-6,ASRETGLGTGELF
TRBV6-5,ASSRGGDGTYEQY
TRBV6-2/TRBV6-3,ASSPRPGNLWGYT
TRBV6-5,ASSRENYQPQH
TRBV19,ASRNMGGGVNSPLH
TRBV15,ATSRDQGDTQY
TRBV11-2,ASSLVLGQGGLIHEQY
TRBV29-1,SAAKDRWSGYGYT
TRBV12-5,ASGGQGETQY
TRBV29-1,SVVGGVTKNIQY
TRBV11-2,ASSLRTGSTPLH
TRBV3-1/TRBV3-2,ASSQDALAAQY
TRBV7-3,ASSLIGSNEQY
TRBV30,AWSVLGGSLQETQY
TRBV3-1/TRBV3-2,ASSQSTGVGKLF
TRBV7-8,ASRLNSGTGSYGYT
TRBV9,ASSVEGGGLSNEQF
TRBV7-2,ASSLGTESHEQY
TRBV10-2,ASSAGGTNTQY
TRBV19,ASSILAGLAKNIQY
TRBV14,ASSQGIRAGTQY
TRBV21-1,ASSKDAPPTQGAPYNEQF
TRBV5-5,ASSPGQNYGYT
TRBV11-1,ASSLDLNRGYT
TRBV2,ASSPGLETTDTQY
TRBV27,ASSYRTSGGKDTQY
TRBV7-9,ASSTTFSYEQY
TRBV5-1,ASSVDGSYEQY
TRBV7-2,ASSLAVSLGDGYT
TRBV6-2/TRBV6-3,ASSYFLAGELKQY
TRBV4-2,ASSQEVRSEETQY
TRBV29-1,SAEGTSLETQY
TRBV5-1,ASSLKQGARTNEKLF
TRBV7-9,AGSGGWGNIQY
TRBV5-1,ASNLGQAYNEQF
TRBV19,ASRTGTSGNEQF
TRBV5-1,ASSLALGSYGYT
TRBV5-1,ASSLGLAGNEQF
TRBV23-1,ASSHLPPRDNYGYT
TRBV24-1,ATGTGSGPQH